These 24 T cell receptor beta chains were sequenced from one sample in a study of identical twins (dated by TCRdb to the mid-2010s). Receptor amplification or capture employed 5' RACE. Sequencing instrument: Illumina HiSeq 2000. Using fastp trimming at Q25 and MiXCR clonotype assembly, TCRdb reanalyzed the public sequencing data and kept in-frame beta chains. Every entry covers one CDR3 protein and lists the most common genes and DNA from its rows. This sample comprises a few hundred thousand distinct CDR3 sequences, roughly 15% of them detected only once. Clones ranked in the top ten supply 0.44% of the sample. In addition, the sample was reused for a study of yellow fever vaccine responses in identical twins.

Sample: CD4+ T cells sorted from blood. These TCRs come from a young woman in good health.

The chain employs TRBV7-2 and TRBJ2-1; a possible D gene is TRBD2 (5 bases). Germline values: CDR1 SGHTA, CDR2 FQGNSA. V lost 2 bases and J 6 bases, leaving 8 bases between the germline ends. This CDR3 is 13 amino acids long. The CDR3 loop reads CASSLRAGNEQFF. CDR3 in DNA: TGTGCCAGCAGCTTAAGGGCGGGCAATGAGCAGTTCTTC.

The rearrangement joins TRBV12-3 or TRBV12-4 to TRBJ2-3; TRBD2 might be the D (5 bases). V lost 7 bases to trimming and J lost 2 bases, with 28 bases between them. This CDR3 contains 19 residues. This CDR3 is CASTEFGERSDNHTDTQYF. Here the CDR3 DNA reads TGTGCCAGCACCGAGTTTGGGGAGCGAAGCGACAACCACACAGATACGCAGTATTTT.

J is TRBJ1-1 and V is TRBV6-1; no reliable D call. V lost 3 bases, J lost 0 bases, and 14 bases lay in between. The CDR3 totals 16 residues. Germline V gene lookup returns CDR1 MNHNS and CDR2 SASEGT. In nucleotides, the CDR3 is TGTGCCAGCAGTGATGGTCGGGGAACCCTGAACACTGAAGCTTTCTTT. This sequence encodes CASSDGRGTLNTEAFF.

This sequence joins TRBV5-1 and TRBJ2-5; perhaps TRBD1 as D (6 bases). The CDR3 has 17 amino acids. CDR1 SGHRS and CDR2 YFSETQ come from the germline V gene. With 4 bases removed from V and 0 bases from J, the gap between germline ends came to 19 bases. The CDR3 DNA follows: TGCGCCAGCAGCATTTTGATGGGGGCAGGTAACCAAGAGACCCAGTACTTC. It specifies CASSILMGAGNQETQYF.

This clonotype was seen more than once but under ten times. The CDR3 DNA reads as TGCAGTGCTAGAGGGTCAGCGGGAGGCTCCTACGAGCAGTACTTC. Its protein is CSARGSAGGSYEQYF. The chain recombines TRBV20-1 with TRBJ2-7; 9 nucleotides agree with TRBD2. V trimming: 1 base; J trimming: 0 bases; junction bases outside the gene matches: 4. The CDR3 covers 15 residues. The germline CDR1 and CDR2 sequences are DFQATT and SNEGSKA (reference sequence).

This chain connects TRBV14 to TRBJ2-5; D gene ambiguous. The CDR3 runs to 14 residues. V was trimmed by 1 base and J by 7 bases, leaving 13 bases between them. Germline assignment: CDR1 SGHDN and CDR2 FVKESK. The CDR3 sequence: CASSQGTASRTQYF. In nucleotides, the CDR3 is TGTGCCAGCAGCCAAGGGACGGCGTCTCGGACCCAGTACTTC.

This clonotype was found once. The chain uses TRBV7-9 and TRBJ2-6; the match to TRBD1 covers 8 bases. Germline-derived CDR1 and CDR2 are SEHNR and FQNEAQ (reference sequence). The CDR3 covers 16 residues. Trimming cost V 5 bases and J 1 base; bases outside gene matches: 4. In DNA form, the CDR3 reads TGTGCCAGCAGCCACAACAGGGGGTCTGGGGCCAACGTCCTGACTTTC. It is translated as CASSHNRGSGANVLTF.

As to this clonotype: As the CDR3 is not closed by the conserved phenylalanine or tryptophan, this likely results from a read error. The chain is built from TRBV2 and TRBJ1-3; unclear D gene. This CDR3 is built from 12 residues. Trimming took 0 bases from V and 6 from J, leaving 3 bases between them. The germline gives CDR1 SNHLY, CDR2 FYNNEI. The CDR3 DNA reads TGTGCCAGCAGTGAAGCGCCAAACACCATATATTCT. Amino acids: CASSEAPNTIYS.

This clonotype showed up just a few times. V and J are TRBV12-3 or TRBV12-4 and TRBJ2-1; 13 bases are shared with TRBD2. V was clipped by 5 bases and J by 10 bases; unmatched bases: 8. This CDR3 is 15 amino acids long. DNA of the CDR3: TGTGCCAGCAGTCCCCAGGGACTAGCGGGACGCGAGCAGTTCTTC. It translates to CASSPQGLAGREQFF.

Regarding this clonotype: It may be a read error: a sequence one base away is much more abundant. The chain employs TRBV29-1 and TRBJ2-7; 11 nucleotides match TRBD1. The CDR3 runs 17 residues. From germline, CDR1 is SQVTM and CDR2 ANQGSEA. V trimming: 7 bases; J trimming: 1 base; junction bases outside the gene matches: 15. CDR3 in DNA: TGCAGCGCCAAGGGGGTCATAGGACAGGGGGCGTCCTACGAGCAGTACTTC. Protein product: CSAKGVIGQGASYEQYF.

This clonotype was seen only a few times. CDR3 DNA sequence: TGTGCCAGCAGCCCCCCCGAAGGGAACACTGAAGCTTTCTTT. It translates to CASSPPEGNTEAFF. This sequence joins TRBV12-3 or TRBV12-4 and TRBJ1-1; D remains unclear. CDR3 length: 14 residues. V lost 6 bases and J 1 base, leaving 12 bases between the germline ends.

This clonotype has only a few counts. The rearrangement joins TRBV5-5 to TRBJ1-3, with D possibly matching TRBD1 (6 bases). This CDR3 spans 18 amino acids. V lost 3 bases to trimming and J lost 1 base, with 20 bases between them. Germline CDR1 and CDR2: SGHKS and YYEKEE (reference sequence). The CDR3 protein is CASSSGAPGYASGNTIYF. CDR3 DNA sequence: TGTGCCAGCAGCTCGGGGGCTCCAGGGTACGCATCTGGAAACACCATATATTTT.

A few counts support this clonotype. V is TRBV12-3 or TRBV12-4 and J is TRBJ1-5; D unclear. This CDR3 has 13 amino acids. Trimming removed 3 bases at V and 3 bases at J, with 6 bases between. CDR3 sequence (DNA): TGTGCCAGCAGTTTTTCCCTCAATCAGCCCCAGCATTTT. This encodes CASSFSLNQPQHF.

The table lists this clonotype with many counts. The chain couples TRBV12-3 or TRBV12-4 to TRBJ1-1; 7 bases are shared with TRBD1. The CDR3 is made up of 15 amino acids. The trim removed 4 bases at V and 4 bases at J, leaving 9 bases unmatched. CDR3 residues: CASSSRTGGGTEAFF. DNA for the CDR3: TGTGCCAGCAGTTCCCGGACAGGCGGAGGCACTGAAGCTTTCTTT.

This clonotype was counted only a few times. This sequence joins TRBV20-1 and TRBJ2-1; D tentatively reads TRBD1 or TRBD2 (6 bases each). This CDR3 is 15 amino acids long. Germline assignment: CDR1 DFQATT and CDR2 SNEGSKA (reference sequence). The CDR3 sequence: CSAERGEASYNEQFF. Written as DNA, the CDR3 is TGCAGCGCCGAAAGGGGGGAGGCCTCCTACAATGAGCAGTTCTTC.

V usage is TRBV3-1 and J usage is TRBJ2-1; a possible D gene is TRBD2 (6 bases). Between the trimmed V and J ends, which lost 3 bases and 5 bases, there was a span of 17 bases. The CDR3 has 16 residues. The germline V gene encodes CDR1 LGHDT and CDR2 YNNKEL (reference sequence). The CDR3 is CASSHPWGELDNEQFF. CDR3 DNA sequence: TGTGCCAGCAGCCATCCCTGGGGGGAATTAGACAATGAGCAGTTCTTC.

The chain employs TRBV20-1 and TRBJ1-1, with D perhaps matching TRBD1 (5 bases). The CDR3 spans 14 residues. Trimming left V 1 base short and J 1 base short, with 10 bases between. Germline values: CDR1 DFQATT, CDR2 SNEGSKA (reference sequence). This CDR3 reads CSARAGGGNTEAFF. Written as DNA, the CDR3 is TGCAGTGCTAGAGCCGGTGGGGGGAACACTGAAGCTTTCTTT.

This chain connects TRBV28 to TRBJ2-1, with D perhaps matching TRBD2 (7 bases). V was pared by 1 base and J by 3 bases, with 22 bases between. CDR3 length equals 19 residues. Germline lookup yields CDR1 MDHEN and CDR2 SYDVKM. The CDR3 reads CASSLLSRGGGRLYNEQFF. CDR3 nucleotide sequence: TGTGCCAGCAGTTTATTGTCAAGGGGGGGCGGAAGACTCTACAATGAGCAGTTCTTC.

The CDR3 here is CSVQRGEQFF. Here the CDR3 DNA reads TGCAGCGTCCAAAGAGGTGAGCAGTTCTTC. The chain carries TRBV29-1 and TRBJ2-1; no firm D call. V was shortened by 6 bases and J by 9 bases, with 9 bases between the two germline ends. This CDR3 has 10 amino acids. CDR1 SQVTM and CDR2 ANQGSEA come from the germline V gene.

This clonotype has a single count. The V gene is TRBV7-3, the J gene TRBJ2-7; 8 nucleotides line up with TRBD2. The ends lost 3 bases at V and 7 bases at J; junction bases unmatched: 5. In germline, CDR1 is SGHTA, CDR2 FQGTGA. This CDR3 has 13 residues. The CDR3 sequence: CASSFGGAGEQYF. The CDR3 DNA is TGTGCCAGCAGCTTCGGGGGGGCAGGGGAGCAGTACTTC. The full variable domain, rest sourced from reference TRBV7-3 and TRBJ2-7, is GAGVSQTPSNKVTEKGKYVELRCDPISGHTALYWYRQSLGQGPEFLIYFQGTGAADDSGLPNDRFFAVRPEGSVSTLKIQRTERGDSAVYLCASSFGGAGEQYFGPGTRLTVT.

The chain uses TRBV15 and TRBJ2-2; tentatively, D is TRBD2 (5 bases). The CDR3 extends over 14 amino acids. Trimming stripped 1 base from V and 3 bases from J, with 6 bases between. Germline assignment: CDR1 LNHNV and CDR2 YYDKDF (reference sequence). CDR3 residues: CATSRVRDTGELFF. CDR3 sequence (DNA): TGTGCCACCAGCAGAGTGAGGGACACCGGGGAGCTGTTTTTT.

This clonotype was detected a few times. The gene calls are TRBV28 and TRBJ1-1; D is unresolved. The length of the CDR3 is 12 residues. The germline V gene has CDR1 MDHEN and CDR2 SYDVKM. V was pared by 7 bases and J by 0 bases, with 6 bases between. CDR3 DNA sequence: TGTGCCAGCAACGTGATGAACACTGAAGCTTTCTTT. Amino acid sequence: CASNVMNTEAFF.

V gene TRBV12-3 or TRBV12-4 combines with J gene TRBJ2-3; 14 bases agree with TRBD2. V lost 6 bases, J lost 4 bases, and 3 bases stayed unmatched. This CDR3 is built from 15 residues. DNA of the CDR3: TGTGCCAGCAGAGGACTAGCGGGAGGACCAGATACGCAGTATTTT. Translating it yields CASRGLAGGPDTQYF.

This chain joins TRBV12-3 or TRBV12-4 and TRBJ2-1; TRBD2 aligns across 7 bases. This CDR3 spans 14 amino acids. V gave up 2 bases and J gave up 5 bases; unmatched junction bases: 3. The CDR3 is CASSLKRGNNEQFF. CDR3 in DNA: TGTGCCAGCAGTTTAAAGCGGGGAAACAATGAGCAGTTCTTC.